This T cell receptor beta chain comes out of a study of response to subunit inactivated influenza vaccine listed by TCRdb under 2018. A note on the overall study: The study used deep quantitative T cell receptor repertoire profiling to track responses to a trivalent subunit inactivated influenza vaccine. General conclusions and limits of the study: The authors proposed that each seasonal influenza vaccination may bring in only a limited number of new T cells.

The library was obtained by RT-PCR. The reads were generated on an Illumina HiSeq 2500. Using fastp trimming at Q25 and MiXCR clonotype assembly, TCRdb reanalyzed the public sequencing data and kept in-frame beta chains. Each CDR3 protein gets just one entry, which takes the most common genes and DNA from the rows behind it. For this sample there are approximately 520,000 distinct CDR3 sequences; about 25% appear just once. Of the sample, approximately 2% falls within the top ten clones. This clonotype has only a few counts. Its binding antigen is unknown. No base qualities exist here, and no much larger clone lies one base off it. V lost 8 bases and J lost 0 bases; the stretch between them is 14 bases long. Looking up the germline V gene yields CDR1 SNHLY and CDR2 FYNNEI. Its CDR3 holds 15 amino acids, cysteine through phenylalanine. The DNA shown is the 45-base CDR3, in frame from base 1.

The input for sequencing was CD4+ T cells sorted from PBMCs, taken 5 to 6 days after vaccination. Here the chain combines TRBV2 and TRBJ2-4, with no confidently assigned D gene. This TCR was recovered from a man in his fifties or sixties who received an inactivated influenza vaccine. Donor details come from another sample of the same person, matched by shared clones. For the CDR3, the sequence is CASGLSRLAKNIQYF. The DNA is TGTGCCAGCGGCCTCTCGCGGTTAGCCAAAAACATTCAGTACTTC. With all but the CDR3 taken from the reference TRBV2 and TRBJ2-4 genes, the full variable domain is: EPEVTQTPSHQVTQMGQEVILRCVPISNHLYFYWYRQILGQKVEFLVSFYNNEISEKSEIFDDQFSVERPDGSNFTLKIRSTKLEDSAMYFCASGLSRLAKNIQYFGAGTRLSVL.